This T cell receptor beta chain was sequenced for a study of coeliac disease. The CDR3 consists of 13 residues. CDR1 and CDR2 from the germline V gene are SNHLY and FYNNEI. Trimming took 8 bases from V and 0 from J, leaving 5 bases between them. The assay was immunoSEQ multiplex PCR, and TCRdb's table has in-frame clones only and misses some. The sample contains roughly 1,100 clones, roughly two thirds of which appear only once. The clonotype originates from a woman between 35 and 50 years old with celiac disease on a gluten-free diet, and with hypertension. The sequencing input was lamina propria lymphocytes from the gut. The rearrangement uses TRBV2 and TRBJ2-6; D unresolved. CDR3: CASDSSGANVLTF. The CDR3 DNA follows: TGTGCCAGCGATAGCTCTGGGGCCAACGTCCTGACTTTC.